The 7 T cell receptor beta chains presented below share a single source sample, sequenced in a study of blood T cell repertoires in COVID-19. Sequencing used immunoSEQ multiplex PCR; TCRdb keeps in-frame clones, though not all of them. The sample has approximately 9,000 clones; around four fifths are singletons. Sequencing was performed on peripheral blood. These receptors were taken from a human donor in a cohort sampled during active COVID-19.

The rearrangement uses TRBV19 and TRBJ1-6; 7 bases align to TRBD1. The CDR3 consists of 17 residues. With V trimmed by 7 bases and J by 0 bases, 9 bases remained unmatched. The germline gives CDR1 LNHDA, CDR2 SQIVND (reference sequence). The CDR3 sequence: CASTMGQKSSYNSPLHF. The CDR3 coding sequence is TGTGCCAGTACCATGGGACAGAAGAGCTCCTATAATTCACCCCTCCACTTT.

The chain carries TRBV14 and TRBJ2-5; 13 nucleotides align to TRBD2. V shed 2 bases and J 4 bases; nucleotides not matched to a gene: 10. Germline lookup yields CDR1 SGHDN and CDR2 FVKESK. The CDR3 is made up of 18 amino acids. The CDR3 sequence: CASSQRLAGGRGIETQYF. In nucleotides, the CDR3 is TGTGCCAGCAGCCAAAGACTAGCGGGGGGTCGGGGTATAGAGACCCAGTACTTC.

This chain connects TRBV6-1 to TRBJ1-5; D gene ambiguous. Trimming left V 1 base short and J 0 bases short, with 10 bases between. The CDR3 has 16 amino acids. Germline CDR1 MNHNS, CDR2 SASEGT. Here the CDR3 reads CASSEERNFSNQPQHF. The CDR3 region has the DNA TGTGCCAGCAGTGAAGAGCGAAACTTTAGCAATCAGCCCCAGCATTTT.

V and J are TRBV5-4 and TRBJ2-7, with D possibly being TRBD1 (6 bases). CDR1 SGHNT and CDR2 YYREEE come from the germline V gene (reference sequence). V was cut by 0 bases and J by 3 bases, with 10 bases left in between. The CDR3 covers 14 residues. CDR3 in DNA: TGTGCCAGCAGCTTGGAACAGGGTGTCTACGAGCAGTACTTC. Encoded protein: CASSLEQGVYEQYF.

This chain joins TRBV7-2 and TRBJ1-2; no clear D gene. V lost 5 bases and J lost 6, with 13 bases in between. The CDR3 totals 13 residues. Germline V gene lookup returns CDR1 SGHTA and CDR2 FQGNSA. The CDR3 sequence: CASSSRPVDGYTF. DNA of the CDR3: TGTGCCAGCAGCAGCCGCCCGGTGGATGGCTACACCTTC.

J is TRBJ2-3 and V is TRBV11-3; D remains ambiguous. The CDR3 consists of 17 residues. Trimming removed 0 bases from V and 10 bases from J, with 23 bases in between. Germline values: CDR1 SGHNT, CDR2 YENEEA. The CDR3: CASSLDRPGSLGMAQYF. CDR3 nucleotide sequence: TGTGCCAGCAGCTTAGATAGACCTGGGTCCCTAGGAATGGCGCAGTATTTT.

This chain uses TRBV10-1 with TRBJ2-3, with 10 bases aligning to TRBD1. CDR3 size: 13 residues. The V and J ends lost 10 bases and 6 bases, in that order; junction bases with no gene match: 7. The germline V gene encodes CDR1 WNHNN and CDR2 SYGVQD (reference sequence). In DNA, the CDR3 is TGCGCCACCGGACAGGGGGGTAGGGATACGCAGTATTTT. As protein: CATGQGGRDTQYF.